Listed below are T cell receptor beta chains from one sample, sequenced in a study of OX40 agonist ivuxolimab in advanced cancers. Assay used: immunoSEQ multiplex PCR; TCRdb lists only in-frame clones, some missing. The sample lists more than 100,000 clones, about 92% occurring once. This specimen consisted of CD4+ or CD8+ T cells sorted from blood, obtained in a trial of the OX40 agonist ivuxolimab. These receptors were obtained from an adult with an advanced solid tumor such as melanoma, head and neck, liver or kidney cancer. Both conserved end residues are part of each CDR3. A D gene is named only where the DNA matches it firmly. Size tells how often a clone was seen (once, few, many) or the class of an expanded clone, and some rows leave it out.

TRBJ2-1 | TRBV6-1 | - | - | CASRLGGSSYNEQFF | TGTGCCAGCAGACTTGGGGGATCCTCCTACAATGAGCAGTTCTTC
TRBJ2-5 | TRBV5-1 | - | TRBD1 | CASSLEGTGLKETQYF | TGCGCCAGCAGCTTGGAGGGGACAGGACTTAAAGAGACCCAGTACTTC
TRBJ1-6 | TRBV9 | few | - | CASSVTPINSPLHF | TGTGCCAGCAGCGTCACTCCAATTAATTCACCCCTCCACTTT
TRBJ1-1 | TRBV2 | - | - | CASSEGGANTEAFF | TGTGCCAGCAGTGAAGGGGGGGCGAACACTGAAGCTTTCTTT
TRBJ1-2 | TRBV28 | - | - | CASTNPRGYTF | TGTGCCAGCACGAACCCAAGGGGCTACACCTTC
TRBJ1-1 | TRBV10-3 | - | TRBD1 | CATQRTTGGVTEAFF | TGTGCCACCCAACGGACGACAGGGGGCGTCACTGAAGCTTTCTTT
TRBJ2-7 | TRBV4-2 | - | TRBD1 | CASSQRKGTVYEQYF | TGTGCCAGCAGCCAAAGAAAAGGGACAGTCTACGAGCAGTACTTC
TRBJ1-1 | TRBV7-2 | - | TRBD1 | CASSQRYRTGRSTEAFF | TGTGCCAGCAGCCAACGATATAGGACAGGGAGGAGCACTGAAGCTTTCTTT
TRBJ2-5 | TRBV7-3 | - | - | CASSQSGETQYF | TGTGCCAGCAGCCAGTCTGGAGAGACCCAGTACTTC
TRBJ1-2 | TRBV18 | - | TRBD1 | CASSSTGLDGYTF | TGTGCCAGCTCATCGACAGGGTTGGATGGCTACACCTTC
TRBJ1-2 | TRBV25-1 | - | - | CASTGHTYGYTF | TGTGCCAGCACCGGACACACCTATGGCTACACCTTC
TRBJ1-1 | TRBV27 | - | TRBD1 | CASSFPGTAGKRTEAFF | TGTGCCAGCAGTTTCCCCGGGACAGCTGGGAAGCGGACTGAAGCTTTCTTT
TRBJ2-7 | TRBV27 | - | - | CASSLSGPTYEQYF | TGTGCCAGCAGTTTATCGGGCCCAACCTACGAGCAGTACTTC
TRBJ1-2 | TRBV28 | once | - | CASSLSWITNYGYTF | TGTGCCAGCAGTCTCTCTTGGATAACTAACTATGGCTACACCTTC
TRBJ2-5 | TRBV27 | - | TRBD1 | CASSARQGAETQYF | TGTGCCAGCAGTGCCCGACAGGGTGCGGAGACCCAGTACTTC
TRBJ1-3 | TRBV5-4 | - | TRBD1 | CASKEGRGPNTIYF | TGTGCCTCCAAGGAAGGCAGGGGGCCCAACACCATATATTTT
TRBJ2-7 | TRBV2 | - | - | CASSYHLEQYF | TGTGCCAGCAGTTATCATTTGGAGCAGTACTTC
TRBJ2-1 | TRBV9 | - | TRBD2 | CASSFNGGVNEQFF | TGTGCCAGCAGCTTCAACGGGGGGGTAAATGAGCAGTTCTTC
TRBJ2-1 | TRBV12-5 | - | TRBD1 | CASGSTGEEEQFF | TGTGCTAGTGGTTCGACAGGGGAGGAGGAGCAGTTCTTC
TRBJ1-2 | TRBV18 | - | TRBD1 | CASSPQDRAGDGYTF | TGTGCCAGCTCACCCCAGGACAGGGCGGGCGATGGCTACACCTTC
TRBJ2-7 | TRBV6-4 | - | - | CASSVRESGEQYF | TGTGCCAGCAGTGTCCGGGAGTCTGGAGAGCAGTACTTC
TRBJ2-7 | TRBV28 | - | TRBD2 | CASSPRTSGSREQYF | TGTGCCAGCAGCCCAAGGACTAGCGGGAGTCGGGAGCAGTACTTC
TRBJ1-2 | TRBV12-5 | - | - | CASGPWEYYGYTF | TGTGCTAGTGGACCCTGGGAGTACTATGGCTACACCTTC
TRBJ2-7 | TRBV19 | - | TRBD1 | CASSPGQGAYEQYF | TGTGCCAGCAGTCCCGGACAGGGGGCCTACGAGCAGTACTTC
TRBJ1-5 | TRBV7-2 | - | - | CASSLVGAGDQPQHF | TGTGCCAGCAGCTTAGTTGGGGCAGGAGATCAGCCCCAGCATTTT
TRBJ1-4 | TRBV28 | - | - | CASSTPFGATNEKLFF | TGTGCCAGCAGTACCCCCTTTGGGGCAACTAATGAAAAACTGTTTTTT
TRBJ2-1 | TRBV5-1 | - | - | CASSLPVSNNEQFF | TGCGCCAGCAGCCTGCCCGTCAGTAACAATGAGCAGTTCTTC
TRBJ1-4 | TRBV4-3 | - | TRBD1 | CASSQALGTGVNEKLFF | TGCGCCAGCAGCCAGGCTCTTGGGACAGGGGTTAATGAAAAACTGTTTTTT
TRBJ1-2 | TRBV12-5 | - | TRBD1 | CASGPGTGVHGYTF | TGTGCTAGTGGCCCCGGGACAGGGGTTCATGGCTACACCTTC
TRBJ1-2 | TRBV7-9 | few | - | CASRENRELRGGYTF | TGTGCCAGCAGGGAGAACAGGGAGCTACGGGGCGGCTACACCTTC
TRBJ2-2 | TRBV7-3 | - | - | CASSSFPGAGELFF | TGTGCCAGCAGCTCCTTTCCAGGGGCCGGGGAGCTGTTTTTT
TRBJ2-7 | TRBV28 | - | TRBD1 | CASSPGTGSEQYF | TGTGCCAGCAGTCCCGGGACAGGGAGCGAGCAGTACTTC
TRBJ1-2 | TRBV5-1 | - | - | CASSLERTGGYGYTF | TGCGCCAGCAGCTTGGAAAGGACCGGGGGTTATGGCTACACCTTC
TRBJ1-1 | TRBV10-3 | few | TRBD1 | CAICRTGATEAFF | TGTGCCATCTGCAGAACAGGGGCCACTGAAGCTTTCTTT
TRBJ1-1 | TRBV28 | - | - | CASKGRGNTEAFF | TGTGCCAGCAAGGGGCGCGGGAACACTGAAGCTTTCTTT
TRBJ2-7 | TRBV30 | - | - | CAWSEEGTYEQYF | TGTGCCTGGAGTGAGGAGGGGACCTACGAGCAGTACTTC
TRBJ1-5 | TRBV9 | - | - | CASSVGGAKDQPQHF | TGTGCCAGCAGCGTAGGGGGGGCCAAAGATCAGCCCCAGCATTTT
TRBJ1-1 | TRBV28 | - | - | CASSLLAGPRNTEAFF | TGTGCCAGCAGTTTATTGGCAGGGCCGAGGAACACTGAAGCTTTCTTT
TRBJ1-1 | TRBV19 | - | - | CASSIVWAQGSTEAFF | TGTGCCAGTAGTATAGTGTGGGCCCAGGGGAGCACTGAAGCTTTCTTT
TRBJ1-6 | TRBV5-6 | - | TRBD1 | CASSETGRDSPLHF | TGTGCCAGCAGCGAGACAGGGAGGGATTCACCCCTCCACTTT
TRBJ1-5 | TRBV21-1 | few | - | CASSRGPSNQPQHF | TGTGCCAGCAGCCGGGGTCCGAGCAATCAGCCCCAGCATTTT